The rows below give T cell receptor beta chains drawn from one sample of a study of monozygotic twins with inflammatory bowel disease. TCRdb reprocessed the 5' RACE reads; each CDR3 protein has one entry and no DNA is given. Here the sample table reports hundreds of thousands of distinct CDR3 sequences. The sequencing input was blood. These receptor sequences come from a human donor with ulcerative colitis or Crohn's disease, or a healthy co-twin of an affected twin (not recorded which). The CDR3 runs from the conserved cysteine through the conserved F or W.

TRBJ1-1,TRBV5-5,CASSLAGTENTEAFF
TRBJ1-1,TRBV9,CASSTGQGAYTEAFF
TRBJ1-5,TRBV20-1,CSASPMGRGDQPQHF
TRBJ2-7,TRBV5-1,CASSLEAGWDYEQYF
TRBJ1-5,TRBV6-2/TRBV6-3,CASSSLVEFWVRHSNQPQHF
TRBJ1-3,TRBV6-1,CASGMGGSGNTIYF
TRBJ2-2,TRBV19,CASSIGLASTGELFF
TRBJ2-7,TRBV30,CAGAGGMGQQYF
TRBJ2-2,TRBV4-2,CASSLTGTPRAGELFF
TRBJ2-2,TRBV5-5,CASSVSPGAALGGELFF
TRBJ2-1,TRBV5-1,CASSFLTGAYNEQFF
TRBJ2-3,TRBV7-9,CASSLEGYTDTQYF
TRBJ1-3,TRBV18,CASSLEGSGISGNTIYF
TRBJ2-7,TRBV20-1,CSATWTGTSSYEQYF
TRBJ2-7,TRBV6-5,CASSPPGYEQYF
TRBJ2-2,TRBV18,CASSSLDRGTGELFF
TRBJ2-7,TRBV6-1,CASSKGGGSIYEQYF
TRBJ1-1,TRBV2,CASTLDRVNTEAFF
TRBJ2-7,TRBV6-5,CASSYSWQGAREQYF
TRBJ2-7,TRBV19,CASSIDRQGGEQYF
TRBJ2-3,TRBV7-3,CASSLTASGGTDTQYF
TRBJ1-3,TRBV18,CASSIGQTSGNTIYF
TRBJ1-5,TRBV5-6,CASSSGQGSSQPQHF
TRBJ2-5,TRBV20-1,CSAEYQETQYF
TRBJ2-7,TRBV19,CASSLGTDQNYEQYF
TRBJ1-2,TRBV4-3,CASSQVTGNGYTF
TRBJ2-5,TRBV28,CASSIQGYQETQYF
TRBJ1-1,TRBV7-9,CASSPNPTSNTEAFF
TRBJ2-3,TRBV27,CASSLSTRGLLIDTQYF
TRBJ2-6,TRBV4-2,CASSQGQDGANVLTF
TRBJ2-7,TRBV6-5,CASNPGAGTAQYF
TRBJ1-2,TRBV6-1,CASSEDPGRELYGYTF
TRBJ2-7,TRBV5-1,CASRTGTVSYEQYF
TRBJ2-7,TRBV7-2,CASREPGDYEQYF
TRBJ2-1,TRBV7-2,CASSQIQSSYNEQFF
TRBJ1-2,TRBV7-8,CASSEGIWGYTF
TRBJ2-1,TRBV20-1,CSARRGLLNEQFF
TRBJ1-3,TRBV29-1,CSAEVGDFGNTIYF
TRBJ1-2,TRBV2,CASSPGSGGYGYTF
TRBJ1-5,TRBV6-2/TRBV6-3,CASSYDPPPGQGNQPQHF
TRBJ2-7,TRBV6-1,CASSAGTGTTKQYF
TRBJ2-1,TRBV29-1,CSVSDRANEQFF